The following is a T cell receptor beta chain sequence with its context. This entry is derived from a study of blood T cells in healthy people across ages. Using a J-beta primer mix together with a sample-barcoded 5' primer, a second PCR was run for about 7 to 12 cycles. Each CDR3 protein gets one entry after TCRdb re-called the 5' RACE reads with MiXCR. The repertoire includes about 640,000 distinct CDR3 sequences, under 65% of them detected once, and roughly 34% sits in the top ten. CDR3 length: 15 residues. Germline V lookup: CDR1 SGHRS, CDR2 YFSETQ. Individuals who donated were healthy Caucasians from Russia aged roughly 6 to 95.

The material sequenced was blood. V and J are TRBV5-1 and TRBJ2-7; TRBD1 matches at 7 bases. The J call is doubtful: the DNA matches TRBJ2-5 better. This receptor was taken from a man in his sixties in good health. The CDR3 region has the DNA TGCGCCAGCAGCACGGTAGGGGGACAGCAAGAGACCCAGTACTTC. Translation gives CASSTVGGQQETQYF.